A selection of T cell receptor beta chains follows, all from one sample in a study of cytomegalovirus exposure and HLA in healthy donors. Libraries were prepared by immunoSEQ multiplex PCR; TCRdb keeps only in-frame clonotypes and omits some of them. The repertoire holds over 100,000 clones, with around 77% as singletons. Sequenced: PBMCs. Source of these receptors: a male donor in good health and CMV-seropositive. Each CDR3 is given with its conserved first and last residue. Each record gives: V gene, clone size, D gene, J gene, CDR3 protein, CDR3 DNA. The D gene is left open where the match is weak. Some rows mark clone size as missing; the rest say once, few, many or name a class of expanded clone.

TRBV2,once,.,TRBJ1-5,CASSEWAGNNQPQHF,TGTGCCAGCAGTGAGTGGGCAGGGAACAATCAGCCCCAGCATTTT
TRBV5-1,.,TRBD1,TRBJ2-3,CASSLEGQGMQDTQYF,TGCGCCAGCAGCTTGGAGGGACAGGGGATGCAAGATACGCAGTATTTT
TRBV27,.,TRBD1,TRBJ1-1,CASSPGTGGTEAFF,TGTGCCAGCAGCCCCGGGACAGGGGGAACTGAAGCTTTCTTT
TRBV5-6,.,.,TRBJ2-4,CASTPGPGRGAKNIQYF,TGTGCCAGCACCCCCGGGCCAGGCCGAGGGGCCAAAAACATTCAGTACTTC
TRBV6-1,.,TRBD1,TRBJ2-5,CASSDGGRDRGFAETQYF,TGTGCCAGCAGTGACGGTGGAAGGGACAGGGGGTTCGCCGAGACCCAGTACTTC
TRBV25-1,.,TRBD1,TRBJ2-5,CASSDYRGPETQYF,TGTGCCAGCAGTGACTACAGGGGGCCAGAGACCCAGTACTTC
TRBV4-2,.,.,TRBJ2-1,CASSLSDRNSYNEQFF,TGTGCCAGCAGCTTATCGGACAGAAACTCCTACAATGAGCAGTTCTTC
TRBV6-6,.,.,TRBJ1-4,CASRGSTGQSPEKLFF,TGTGCCAGCAGGGGCAGTACAGGGCAATCTCCAGAAAAACTGTTTTTT
TRBV7-9,once,TRBD2,TRBJ2-4,CASSQTGVLAGTSQYF,TGTGCCAGCAGCCAAACGGGGGTTTTAGCGGGAACGTCGCAGTACTTC
TRBV2,.,TRBD1,TRBJ1-2,CASRTRGQGALGYTF,TGTGCCAGCCGAACCCGCGGACAGGGGGCTTTAGGCTACACCTTC
TRBV27,.,TRBD1,TRBJ1-6,CASSLYRGQGSPLHF,TGTGCCAGCAGTTTATACAGGGGGCAAGGATCACCCCTCCACTTT
TRBV6-5,few,TRBD1,TRBJ1-2,CASKAGQVNYGYTF,TGTGCCAGCAAAGCGGGACAGGTGAACTATGGCTACACCTTC
TRBV7-9,.,.,TRBJ2-7,CASSPQYEQYF,TGTGCCAGCAGCCCCCAGTACGAGCAGTACTTC
TRBV6-5,.,.,TRBJ2-2,CASSSMSTGELFF,TGTGCCAGCAGTTCTATGTCCACCGGGGAGCTGTTTTTT